A single sample is the source of the 10 T cell receptor beta chains below, sequenced in a study of cytomegalovirus exposure and HLA in healthy donors. The PCR employed 60 Vbeta primers together with 13 Jbeta primers. Clones were sequenced by immunoSEQ multiplex PCR, and TCRdb holds only the in-frame ones, with some missing. The sample holds more than 150,000 clones, around 86% seen once. Specimen: PBMCs. All receptors come from a woman aged 18 to 35 in good health and CMV-seronegative.

This chain connects TRBV14 to TRBJ2-7; D gene unclear. The germline V gene encodes CDR1 SGHDN and CDR2 FVKESK. The CDR3 is 16 residues long. Trimming took off 4 bases at V and 1 base at J, with 17 bases between the two ends. The CDR3 sequence: CASSPYPLDVSYEQYF. The CDR3 nucleotides read TGTGCCAGCAGCCCTTATCCCCTAGATGTTTCCTACGAGCAGTACTTC.

This chain links TRBV5-1 with TRBJ2-1, with D possibly being TRBD2 (5 bases). Between the trimmed V and J ends, which lost 0 bases and 6 bases, there was a span of 13 bases. The CDR3 is 15 amino acids. Germline V lookup: CDR1 SGHRS, CDR2 YFSETQ. In DNA form, the CDR3 reads TGCGCCAGCAGCTTGGTTGTAGCGCCAGGCAATGAGCAGTTCTTC. It encodes CASSLVVAPGNEQFF.

This clone was counted once. The gene calls are TRBV19 and TRBJ1-2, with D possibly TRBD1 on 6 matching bases. The CDR3 has 14 amino acids. CDR1 and CDR2 (germline): LNHDA, SQIVND (reference sequence). Trimming removed 11 bases from V and 5 bases from J, with 21 bases in between. The CDR3 DNA reads as TGTGCCGTTCGGGGGGACACCGGAGCGTATGGCTACACCTTC. It codes for CAVRGDTGAYGYTF.

The gene calls are TRBV7-8 and TRBJ1-2, with D uncertain. In germline, CDR1 is SGHVS, CDR2 FQNEAQ. The CDR3 length is 15 residues. Trimming removed 5 bases at V and 5 bases at J, with 18 bases between. CDR3 loop: CASSQIPPNTYGYTF. The CDR3 DNA reads TGTGCCAGCAGCCAAATCCCCCCGAACACGTATGGCTACACCTTC.

This clone appeared once. The chain has TRBV18 and TRBJ2-2; no clear D gene. Per the germline V gene, CDR1 is KGHSH and CDR2 is LQKENI. Trimming took 3 bases from V and 1 from J, leaving 6 bases between them. CDR3 size: 14 residues. The CDR3 DNA reads as TGTGCCAGCTCACCGGGCCTGAACACCGGGGAGCTGTTTTTT. Its translation: CASSPGLNTGELFF.

The gene calls are TRBV20-1 and TRBJ2-3; no clear D. Germline CDR1 is DFQATT and CDR2 is SNEGSKA (reference sequence). CDR3 length: 11 residues. Trimming took 6 bases from V and 2 from J, leaving 6 bases between them. Written as DNA, the CDR3 is TGCAGTGCCCCAGACACAGATACGCAGTATTTT. This gives the protein CSAPDTDTQYF.

This clone was picked up one time. V is TRBV18 and J is TRBJ1-2, with 8 positions matching TRBD1. The CDR3 consists of 13 residues. V gave up 3 bases and J gave up 3 bases; unmatched junction bases: 0. The germline gives CDR1 KGHSH, CDR2 LQKENI. The CDR3 here is CASSPDRDYGYTF. The DNA for the CDR3 is TGTGCCAGCTCACCGGACAGGGACTATGGCTACACCTTC.

Comment on this clone: The junction shows a germline mismatch at one end, possibly a read error. The chain carries TRBV30 and TRBJ1-5, with TRBD1 matching over 10 bases. The germline gives CDR1 GTSNPN, CDR2 SVGIG (reference sequence). The CDR3 has 13 residues. CDR3 region: CAWTDRGGQPQHF. The DNA of the CDR3 is TGTGCTTGGACGGACAGGGGGGGACAGCCCCAGCATTTT.

CDR3: CASSIQGEESNQPQHF. Here the CDR3 DNA reads TGTGCCAGTAGTATACAGGGCGAAGAAAGCAATCAGCCCCAGCATTTT. The chain links TRBV19 to TRBJ1-5, with a possible D match to TRBD1 (5 bases). V was trimmed by 2 bases and J by 1 base, leaving 12 bases between them. The germline V gene encodes CDR1 LNHDA and CDR2 SQIVND (reference sequence). This CDR3 spans 16 amino acids.

The chain couples TRBV2 to TRBJ2-2; TRBD1 might be the D (6 bases). CDR1 and CDR2 from the germline V gene are SNHLY and FYNNEI. CDR3 length equals 16 residues. V was pared by 4 bases and J by 1 base, with 13 bases between. This CDR3 reads CASSGRGHLNTGELFF. DNA of the CDR3: TGTGCCAGCAGTGGAAGGGGACACCTGAACACCGGGGAGCTGTTTTTT.